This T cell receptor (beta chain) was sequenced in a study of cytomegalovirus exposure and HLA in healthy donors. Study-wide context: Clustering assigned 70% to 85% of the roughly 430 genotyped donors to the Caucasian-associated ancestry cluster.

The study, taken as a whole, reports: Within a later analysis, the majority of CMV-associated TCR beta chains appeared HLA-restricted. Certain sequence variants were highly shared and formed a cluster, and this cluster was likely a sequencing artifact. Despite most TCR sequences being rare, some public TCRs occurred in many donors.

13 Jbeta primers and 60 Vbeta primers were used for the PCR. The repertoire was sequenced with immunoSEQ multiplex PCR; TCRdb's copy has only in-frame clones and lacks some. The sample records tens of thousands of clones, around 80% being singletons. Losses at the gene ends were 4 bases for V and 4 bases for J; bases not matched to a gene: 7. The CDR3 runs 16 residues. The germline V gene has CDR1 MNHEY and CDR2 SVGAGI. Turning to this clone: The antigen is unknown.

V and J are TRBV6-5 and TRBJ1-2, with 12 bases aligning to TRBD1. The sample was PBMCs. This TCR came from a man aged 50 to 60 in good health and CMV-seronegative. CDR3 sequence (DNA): TGTGCCAGCAGTTCCGGGACAGGGGGCTGGGGCTATGGCTACACCTTC. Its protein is CASSSGTGGWGYGYTF.